This entry lists 6 T cell receptor beta chains sequenced from one sample in a study of blood T cell repertoires in COVID-19. The table came from immunoSEQ multiplex PCR; TCRdb's copy has only in-frame clones and leaves some out. The sample carries around 150,000 clones, more than 90% recorded once. The sequencing sample was made of peripheral blood. The receptor set was obtained from a man aged 55 to 69 with active or convalescent COVID-19.

This chain uses TRBV11-2 with TRBJ2-1; D is perhaps TRBD2 (5 bases). The V gene's germline CDR1 is SGHAT and CDR2 FQNNGV. The V end lost 0 bases, the J end lost 9 bases, and 6 bases lay between the germline ends. This CDR3 is 12 amino acids long. The CDR3: CASSLDRGEQFF. The DNA of the CDR3 is TGTGCCAGCAGCTTAGATCGGGGTGAGCAGTTCTTC.

The chain joins TRBV3-1 (or the pseudogene TRBV3-2) to TRBJ1-2; 11 bases fit TRBD1. The germline V gene has CDR1 LGHDT and CDR2 YNNKEL (reference sequence). The CDR3 covers 14 residues. The V gene end was trimmed by 5 bases and the J gene end by 6 bases; junction bases not matched to a gene: 5. The CDR3 spells CASSTGQGGNGYTF. For the CDR3, the DNA is TGTGCCAGCAGCACGGGACAGGGGGGGAATGGCTACACCTTC.

V and J are TRBV4-1 and TRBJ1-5; the match to TRBD1 covers 8 bases. V was pared by 1 base and J by 0 bases, with 5 bases of the junction left unmatched. The CDR3 has 17 residues. The germline CDR1 and CDR2 sequences are MGHRA and YSYEKL. CDR3 coding DNA: TGCGCCAGCAGCCAAGGGGACAGGATTTATAGCAATCAGCCCCAGCATTTT. Residues: CASSQGDRIYSNQPQHF.

CDR3 in DNA: TGTGCCAGCAGCTTAACAGGCTCCAGCAATCAGCCCCAGCATTTT. Its protein is CASSLTGSSNQPQHF. The chain carries TRBV7-9 and TRBJ1-5, with a tentative D call TRBD1 (5 bases). Germline loops: CDR1 SEHNR, CDR2 FQNEAQ (reference sequence). The CDR3 covers 15 residues. Trimming stripped 2 bases from V and 1 base from J, with 9 bases between.

This clone came up a few times. The chain joins TRBV6-5 to TRBJ1-5; D gene unclear. Germline assignment: CDR1 MNHEY and CDR2 SVGAGI. Trimming pared 8 bases from V and 2 bases from J, leaving 10 bases between. The CDR3 has 13 amino acids. The CDR3 region has the DNA TGTGCCAGCCAGGCTGAGCGCAATCAGCCCCAGCATTTT. Protein: CASQAERNQPQHF.

The chain combines TRBV7-2 with TRBJ1-4; possibly TRBD1 for D (6 bases). CDR1 and CDR2 from the germline V gene are SGHTA and FQGNSA. This CDR3 spans 17 amino acids. V shed 5 bases and J shed 7 bases, with 23 bases lying between them. CDR3 bases: TGTGCCAGCAGCCCGAGAGGGGGTGGCAATTGGGGTGAAAAACTGTTTTTT. Its protein product is CASSPRGGGNWGEKLFF.